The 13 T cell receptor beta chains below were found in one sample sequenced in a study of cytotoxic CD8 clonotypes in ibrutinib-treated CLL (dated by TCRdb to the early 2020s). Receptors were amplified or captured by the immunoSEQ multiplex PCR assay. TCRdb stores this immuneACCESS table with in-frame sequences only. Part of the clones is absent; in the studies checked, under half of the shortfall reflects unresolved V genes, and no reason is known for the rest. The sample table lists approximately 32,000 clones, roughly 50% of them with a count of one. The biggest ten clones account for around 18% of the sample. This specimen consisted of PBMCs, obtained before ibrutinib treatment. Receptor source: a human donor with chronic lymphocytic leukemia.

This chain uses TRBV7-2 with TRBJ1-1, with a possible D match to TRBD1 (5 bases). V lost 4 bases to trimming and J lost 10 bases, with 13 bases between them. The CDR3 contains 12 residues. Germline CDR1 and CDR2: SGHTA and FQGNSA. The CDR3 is CASSSQGRGAFF. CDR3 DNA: TGTGCCAGCAGCTCCCAGGGCCGAGGAGCTTTCTTT.

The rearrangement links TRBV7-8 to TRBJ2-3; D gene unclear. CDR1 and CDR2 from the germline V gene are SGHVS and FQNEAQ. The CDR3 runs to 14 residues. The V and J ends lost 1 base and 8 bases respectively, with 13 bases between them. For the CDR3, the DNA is TGTGCCAGCAGCTTAGGGGTTGGTGCGCTTACGCAGTATTTT. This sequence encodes CASSLGVGALTQYF.

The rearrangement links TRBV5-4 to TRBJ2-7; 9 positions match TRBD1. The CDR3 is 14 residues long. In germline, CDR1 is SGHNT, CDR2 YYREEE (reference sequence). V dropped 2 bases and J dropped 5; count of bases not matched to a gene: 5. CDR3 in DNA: TGTGCCAGCAGCTTCACAGGGGGCAGGGACGAGCAGTACTTC. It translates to CASSFTGGRDEQYF.

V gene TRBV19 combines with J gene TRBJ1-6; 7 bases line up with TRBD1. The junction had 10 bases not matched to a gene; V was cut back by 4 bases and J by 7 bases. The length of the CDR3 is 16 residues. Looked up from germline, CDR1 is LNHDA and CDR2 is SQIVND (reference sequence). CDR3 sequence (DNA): TGTGCCAGTAGTAACGACAGGGTACGCCTCAATTCACCCCTCCACTTT. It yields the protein CASSNDRVRLNSPLHF.

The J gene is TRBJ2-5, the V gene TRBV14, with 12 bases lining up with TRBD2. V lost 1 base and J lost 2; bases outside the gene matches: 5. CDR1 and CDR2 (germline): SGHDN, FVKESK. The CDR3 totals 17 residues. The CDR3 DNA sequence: TGTGCCAGCAGCCAAGGTAGTCTAGCGGGGGGGCAAGAGACCCAGTACTTC. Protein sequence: CASSQGSLAGGQETQYF.

The CDR3 coding sequence is TGTGCCAGCAGTTGGCCAGGGGGGAACACTGAAGCTTTCTTT. Encoded protein: CASSWPGGNTEAFF. The V and J genes are TRBV28 and TRBJ1-1; 7 positions match TRBD1. Germline V gene sequence: CDR1 MDHEN, CDR2 SYDVKM. V trimming: 4 bases; J trimming: 1 base; junction bases outside the gene matches: 3. The CDR3 has 14 residues. Supplemented by reference TRBV28 and TRBJ1-1, the full variable domain reads DVKVTQSSRYLVKRTGEKVFLECVQDMDHENMFWYRQDPGLGLRLIYFSYDVKMKEKGDIPEGYSVSREKKERFSLILESASTNQTSMYLCASSWPGGNTEAFFGQGTRLTVV.

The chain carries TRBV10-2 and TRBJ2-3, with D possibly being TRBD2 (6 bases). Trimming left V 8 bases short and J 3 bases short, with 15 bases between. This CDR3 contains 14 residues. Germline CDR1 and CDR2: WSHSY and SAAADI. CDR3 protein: CASRDTSWTDTQYF. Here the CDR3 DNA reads TGCGCCAGCCGGGATACTAGCTGGACAGATACGCAGTATTTT.

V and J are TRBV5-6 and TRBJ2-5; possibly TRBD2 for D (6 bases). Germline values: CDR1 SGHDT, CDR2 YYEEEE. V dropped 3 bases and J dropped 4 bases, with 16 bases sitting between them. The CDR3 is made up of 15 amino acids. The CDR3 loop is CASSSTGVLRETQYF. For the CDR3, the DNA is TGTGCCAGCAGCTCGACGGGAGTCCTCCGAGAGACCCAGTACTTC.

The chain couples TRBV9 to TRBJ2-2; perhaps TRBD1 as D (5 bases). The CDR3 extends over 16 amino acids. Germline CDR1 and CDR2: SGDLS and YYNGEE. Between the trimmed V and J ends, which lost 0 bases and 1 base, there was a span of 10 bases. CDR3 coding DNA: TGTGCCAGCAGCGTAGTACAGGCCGAGAACACCGGGGAGCTGTTTTTT. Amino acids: CASSVVQAENTGELFF.

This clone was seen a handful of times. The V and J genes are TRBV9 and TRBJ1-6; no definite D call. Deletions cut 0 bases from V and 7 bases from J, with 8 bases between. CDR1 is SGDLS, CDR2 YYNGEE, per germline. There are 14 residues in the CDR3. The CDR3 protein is CASSVGIRNSPLHF. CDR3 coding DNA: TGTGCCAGCAGCGTAGGCATTCGGAATTCACCCCTCCACTTT.

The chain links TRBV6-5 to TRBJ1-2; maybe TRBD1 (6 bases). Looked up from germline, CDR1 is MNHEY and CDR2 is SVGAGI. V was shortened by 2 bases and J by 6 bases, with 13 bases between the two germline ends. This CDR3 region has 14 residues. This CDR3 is CASSYGGRRNGYTF. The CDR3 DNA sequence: TGTGCCAGCAGTTACGGGGGGCGTAGGAATGGCTACACCTTC.

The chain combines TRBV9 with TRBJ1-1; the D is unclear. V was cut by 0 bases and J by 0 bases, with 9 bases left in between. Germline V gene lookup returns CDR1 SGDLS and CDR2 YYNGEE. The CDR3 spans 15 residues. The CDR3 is CASSVDASLNTEAFF. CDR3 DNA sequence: TGTGCCAGCAGCGTAGATGCATCCCTGAACACTGAAGCTTTCTTT.

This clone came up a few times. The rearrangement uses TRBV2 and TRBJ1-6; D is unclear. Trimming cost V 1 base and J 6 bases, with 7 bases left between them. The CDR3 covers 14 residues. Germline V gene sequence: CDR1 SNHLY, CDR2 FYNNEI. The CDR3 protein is CASSEGQLNSPLHF. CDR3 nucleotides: TGTGCCAGCAGTGAAGGTCAGCTTAATTCACCCCTCCACTTT.